Detailed here is one TCR beta chain. Its antigen is unidentified. This entry belongs to a study of cytomegalovirus exposure and HLA in healthy donors. The study's findings and limits: Presence/absence analyses assumed roughly uniform sequencing depth across donors, which may not hold. Reports described diagnosis of cytomegalovirus status by the classifier as highly specific and sensitive.

60 Vbeta and 13 Jbeta primers were used in PCR. Per the original data handling: As a later analysis found, there were about 80 million unique TCR beta chains, of which around 10 million were shared. Libraries were prepared by immunoSEQ multiplex PCR; TCRdb keeps only in-frame clonotypes and omits some of them. The V and J calls and the clone size are those of that table, but D and trimming were determined from the DNA. This sample has around 100,000 clones; around 80% occur once, and the top ten carry 10%. J lost 1 base, V lost 2 bases, and 4 bases had no gene match. The CDR3 has 16 amino acids. Germline values: CDR1 MNHEY, CDR2 SVGAGI.

V is TRBV6-5 and J is TRBJ1-1, with 10 nucleotides matching TRBD1. Sequences were obtained from PBMCs. This TCR was recovered from a woman aged 18-29 years in good health and CMV-seropositive. The CDR3 here is CASSYPRTGGNTEAFF. CDR3 bases: TGTGCCAGCAGTTACCCGAGGACAGGGGGGAACACTGAAGCTTTCTTT.